The 8 T cell receptor beta chains in this list originate from one sample, sequenced in a study of blood T cell repertoires in COVID-19. Method: immunoSEQ multiplex PCR; TCRdb's copy keeps in-frame clones and lacks some. Among 150,000 to 200,000 clones listed, 84% were seen once. The material sequenced was peripheral blood. These receptors all come from a middle-aged man who had recovered from COVID-19.

The chain links TRBV5-6 to TRBJ1-5; 7 bases agree with TRBD1. The CDR3 is 15 residues long. Germline V gene sequence: CDR1 SGHDT, CDR2 YYEEEE. V trimming: 4 bases; J trimming: 3 bases; junction bases outside the gene matches: 7. This chain's CDR3 is CASSHQGEANQPQHF. CDR3 DNA: TGTGCCAGCAGCCACCAGGGGGAAGCCAATCAGCCCCAGCATTTT.

This clone turned up a few times. One junction end does not reproduce the germline sequence, and a read error may be involved. V gene TRBV7-7 combines with J gene TRBJ2-5; tentatively, D is TRBD2 (5 bases). The germline CDR1 and CDR2 sequences are SSHAT and FNYEAQ (reference sequence). The CDR3 runs to 16 residues. CDR3 protein: CASSLGLHLYQETQYF. As DNA, the CDR3 is TGTGCTAGCAGCTTAGGACTGCACTTGTACCAAGAGACCCAGTACTTC. Together with reference TRBV7-7 and TRBJ2-5, the CDR3 gives the full variable domain: GAGVSQSPRYKVTKRGQDVTLRCDPISSHATLYWYQQALGQGPEFLTYFNYEAQPDKSGLPSDRFSAERPEGSISTLTIQRTEQRDSAMYRCASSLGLHLYQETQYFGPGTRLLVL.

This clone has only a few counts. This rearrangement joins TRBV7-9 to TRBJ2-1; 8 nucleotides match TRBD2. Looked up from germline, CDR1 is SEHNR and CDR2 is FQNEAQ (reference sequence). V shed 4 bases and J 16 bases; nucleotides not matched to a gene: 9. The CDR3 has 12 residues. The CDR3 loop is CASSSDGLAAFF. CDR3 DNA: TGTGCCAGCAGCTCGGACGGACTAGCTGCATTCTTC.

CDR3 in DNA: TGTGCCAGCAGCTACAGGGAAGACACTGAAGCTTTCTTT. It specifies CASSYREDTEAFF. The chain couples TRBV11-2 to TRBJ1-1, with a possible D match to TRBD1 (6 bases). V was cut by 4 bases and J by 3 bases, with 9 bases left in between. The CDR3 extends over 13 amino acids. Per germline, CDR1 SGHAT and CDR2 FQNNGV. The variable domain in full, completed from reference TRBV11-2 and TRBJ1-1, reads EAGVAQSPRYKIIEKRQSVAFWCNPISGHATLYWYQQILGQGPKLLIQFQNNGVVDDSQLPKDRFSAERLKGVDSTLKIQPAKLEDSAVYLCASSYREDTEAFFGQGTRLTVV.

CDR3 DNA: TGTGCCAGCAGTTACTCGAGACAGCCTCAGAACACTGAAGCTTTCTTT. Translation: CASSYSRQPQNTEAFF. The V call is TRBV6-5, the J call TRBJ1-1; a possible D gene is TRBD1 (5 bases). CDR3 length equals 16 residues. The V and J ends lost 0 bases and 1 base respectively, with 12 bases between them. Germline V CDR1 and CDR2: MNHEY, SVGAGI.

The rearrangement joins TRBV10-3 to TRBJ1-3; D remains unclear. V was cut by 6 bases and J by 4 bases, with 16 bases left in between. This CDR3 has 15 residues. Germline loops: CDR1 ENHRY, CDR2 SYGVKD. CDR3 nucleotides: TGTGCCATCAGCCGGGAAACGACCCCAGGAAACACCATATATTTT. Protein: CAISRETTPGNTIYF.

The chain employs TRBV11-1 and TRBJ1-1; D gene ambiguous. Germline V lookup: CDR1 SGHAT, CDR2 FQDESV (reference sequence). Trimming left V 2 bases short and J 5 bases short, with 9 bases between. The CDR3 has 13 amino acids. The DNA of the CDR3 is TGTGCCAGCAGCTTACTCGGTGGTACTGAAGCTTTCTTT. Protein product: CASSLLGGTEAFF.

The gene calls are TRBV2 and TRBJ1-4; no clear D gene. Germline V CDR1 and CDR2: SNHLY, FYNNEI. The ends were cut back, 3 bases at V and 7 bases at J, with 9 bases in the middle. This CDR3 spans 13 amino acids. The CDR3: CASSDYEGEKLFF. The CDR3 nucleotides read TGTGCCAGCAGTGATTATGAGGGTGAAAAACTGTTTTTT.